The 3 T cell receptor delta chains presented below share a single source sample, sequenced in a study of gamma-delta chains in newborns, infants, children. With CATT, TCRdb re-called clones from the reads. The sample carries roughly 860 delta-chain clones, under 2% recorded once. The specimen was blood. The receptor set was obtained from a child in good health.

About this clone: A far bigger clonotype differs at one base, so this is likely a read error. Different DNA sequences within this sample yield the same CDR3. The chain joins TRDV2 to TRDJ1; the match to TRDD3 covers 8 bases. The CDR3 length is 16 residues. From germline, CDR1 is GEAIGNYY and CDR2 EKD. CDR3 DNA sequence: TGTGCCTGTGACACCCTGGGGGAGAGGTACACCGATAAACTAATCTTT. Amino acids: CACDTLGERYTDKLIF.

As regards this clone: This sequence is one base from a far larger clone and is likely a read error. The rearrangement links TRDV1 to TRDJ1, with 9 nucleotides matching TRDD2. This CDR3 has 16 residues. With 4 bases clipped from V and 8 bases from J, the junction kept 14 bases outside the gene matches. Looked up from germline, CDR1 is TSWWSYY and CDR2 is QGS. The CDR3 is CALGVPSYTTRGKLIF. CDR3 DNA: TGTGCTCTTGGGGTCCCTTCCTACACCACGCGCGGCAAACTCATCTTT.

This clone is deemed large (0.1 to 1%). The CDR3 loop is CACDTVDWSSWDTRQMFF. In nucleotides, the CDR3 is TGTGCCTGTGACACCGTTGACTGGAGCTCCTGGGACACCCGACAGATGTTTTTC. The chain recombines TRDV2 with TRDJ3; possibly TRDD3 for D (5 bases). V was shortened by 0 bases and J by 0 bases, with 11 bases between the two germline ends. CDR1 GEAIGNYY and CDR2 EKD come from the germline V gene. This CDR3 region has 18 residues.